This T cell receptor (beta chain) was captured in a study of PD-1 blockade in classical Hodgkin lymphoma. Overall study context: Patients were dosed intravenously with nivolumab at 3 mg/kg every 2 weeks. Study observations and caveats: Similar baseline diversity was found in complete responders and newly diagnosed patients. Repertoire difference causes, possibly disease activity or prior therapy, remain undefined.

TCRdb keeps only in-frame clones here, not all; method: immunoSEQ multiplex PCR. In the table there are 40,000 to 45,000 clones, approximately 78% of which are singletons. The CDR3 spans 15 residues. The V and J ends lost 5 bases and 0 bases, in that order; junction bases with no gene match: 3. Germline-derived CDR1 and CDR2 are MNHNS and SASEGT. Each and every patient relapsed after autologous stem cell transplantation, and patients got differing brentuximab vedotin exposure. Points on this clone: The antigen remains undetermined.

The sequence came from a human donor with classical Hodgkin lymphoma. The chain uses TRBV6-1 and TRBJ2-2; 7 bases agree with TRBD1. The sequencing used peripheral blood mononuclear cells (PBMCs), collected at baseline. CDR3 sequence: CASSRDRANTGELFF. CDR3 in DNA: TGTGCCAGCAGTCGCGACAGGGCGAACACCGGGGAGCTGTTTTTT.